This T cell receptor beta chain is drawn from a study of cytomegalovirus exposure and HLA in healthy donors (dated by TCRdb to the late 2010s). Turning to the overall study: According to an earlier analysis of a few hundred of the donors, about 170 million T cells yielded roughly 110 million unique TCR beta sequences and about 300 Gb of sequence data. An early release covering roughly 600 HLA-typed donors comprised about 300 gigabases of sequencing data and 65 million to 100 million unique TCR sequences. Of the 350 to 450 genotyped donors, approximately 83% fell in the genetic ancestry cluster associated with self-reported Caucasian donors. The study aimed to test whether signatures of past pathogen exposure could be identified by cataloging public T cell receptors. Using immunosequencing, the study profiled T cell repertoires from about 650 subjects and related those repertoires to cytomegalovirus serostatus. In addition to the first cohort of 650 to 800 subjects, a separate validation cohort of 100 to 150 different subjects was used. High-throughput TCR immunosequencing, statistical association of individual TCRs with disease status, and machine learning were combined to predict cytomegalovirus infection status. A later analysis re-examined previously published TCR beta repertoires from 600 to 700 donors and added high-resolution HLA genotyping to investigate patterns of TCR occurrence. The later analysis used no new phenotypic data to find candidate immune exposures, relying instead on TCR beta sequences and their occurrence across donors. An earlier analysis of about 600 of the donors used high-throughput TCR beta sequencing to judge whether each TCR beta V gene segment behaved as functional or pseudogenic. Donor age, sex, ethnicity and CMV serostatus were compiled together with the repertoire data. In a later genetic analysis, genome-wide SNP genotypes for about three fifths of the roughly 670 donors were used, and that subset was treated as a discovery cohort. All discovery cohort repertoires had been generated using a single sequencing platform. HLA typing covered class I and class II loci at four-digit resolution. The number of donors typed differed by locus, with roughly 620-640 for A, B, C, DRB1 and DQB1, 522 for DQA1, 600 to 610 for DPA1, and approximately 470 for DPB1. Roughly 5 DR-DQ haplotypes were handled as single units for association and clustering because linkage in the cohort was strong. Among about 390 genotyped donors of the cohort, an average of roughly 240,000 unique TCR beta nucleotide sequences were sequenced per donor, 15% to 20% of them non-productive. Beyond this particular receptor, the publication reports: The authors suggested that the approach could potentially be extended to other disease states and immunological phenotypes. Some IMGT-functional V segments, including TRBV6-2 and TRBV6-3, could not be told apart with the 87-base-pair reads, so those segments were excluded. In both the original and validation cohorts, the classifier was reported to diagnose cytomegalovirus status with high specificity and sensitivity. A further reported finding was that TCR beta sequences accurately predicted the HLA-A and HLA-B alleles for most subjects in the first cohort. A later genetic analysis reported fewer N-insertions in productive TCRs among donors in an Asian-associated ancestry cluster than the roughly 700-donor mean. Sequencing depth was assumed to be roughly uniform across donors in the presence/absence analyses, though that assumption may not hold. Several of the top co-occurrence clusters appeared to be linked to parvovirus B19, influenza, CMV and Epstein-Barr virus, according to a later analysis. At a false discovery rate of 0.05, a later analysis linked around 15,000 TCR beta sequences to specific HLA alleles. The only immune exposure information available for the cohort was CMV serostatus. A later analysis found that TCR association rates varied across HLA loci, with DRB1 alleles showing the most associated TCRs and HLA-C alleles the fewest. Correlated functional status among segregating V segments might be attributable to linkage disequilibrium, but an unknown experimental factor could not be ruled out. In a later analysis, HLA-associated TCR beta chains showed more clonal expansion and lower generation probabilities than non-associated chains that were equally common. The cohort was sequenced for TCR beta chains only, and without alpha or paired-chain data the features that could be detected were limited. Across donors, most TCR sequences were observed very rarely, whereas some public TCRs were present in many individuals. A later genetic analysis associated a missense DCLRE1C variant with V-gene and J-gene trimming of TCR beta chains, and an independent cohort replicated the association. In a later analysis, most CMV-associated TCR beta chains were found to appear HLA-restricted, with HLA associations seemingly driven largely by CMV exposure. In the study, roughly 160 TCR beta chains were listed as associated with cytomegalovirus. A cluster of highly shared sequence variants was judged likely to be a technical artifact of the sequencing pipeline. An earlier analysis of around 600 of the donors showed that most TCR beta V segments appeared in productive rearrangements either about 87% or about 30% of the time, which broadly matched IMGT annotations. A few of the identified cytomegalovirus-associated TCR beta chains were confirmed in vitro to be specific for cytomegalovirus antigens. Over 15 rarely observed V segments, including chromosome 9 orphons, were excluded from the earlier analysis of about 500 of the donors because counts were too low. When HLA alleles, especially DR and DQ, strongly co-occurred, TCR associations were difficult to assign to individual alleles. HLA typing was unavailable for some donors at each locus, so association tests used only the typed subset.

The library was built by means of the immunoSEQ multiplex PCR assay. For the multiplex PCR, a mixture combining 60 forward primers for TCR Vbeta segments and 13 reverse primers for TCR Jbeta segments was used. Amplification of the CDR3 region of rearranged TCR beta genes was performed with a multiplex PCR assay on genomic DNA. Amplified TCR beta libraries were sequenced as 87-base-pair reads on the Illumina HiSeq System. The paper's data handling went like this. In a later analysis, 70 million to 95 million unique TCR beta chains were counted across the 690 or so repertoires, and roughly 11 million of these chains were shared by at least two donors. Raw reads were error-corrected and collapsed into unique sequences with a nearest-neighbor algorithm that merged closely related sequences to remove PCR and sequencing errors. To assign V, D and J gene segments, CDR3 sequences were aligned to IMGT reference sequences. Each retained sequence needed at least a six-nucleotide match to both a V gene segment and a J gene segment. A rearrangement counted as productive if the CDR3 had no stop codons and remained in frame with V and J, and every other rearrangement counted as non-productive. CDR3 was defined according to IMGT convention as the region running from the second conserved V-encoded cysteine to the conserved J-encoded phenylalanine. The earlier analysis of some 550 of the donors excluded any sequence lacking an unambiguous match to a single V gene segment. In an earlier analysis of around 600 of the donors, V segments were called functional above 56.7% productive rearrangements and were called segregating when the between-donor standard deviation exceeded 5%. To diagnose cytomegalovirus status from the catalog of TCR beta chain sequences, a statistical classification framework was built. In a later analysis, TCR nucleotide sequences were compared against IMGT/GENE-DB human TR gene sequences so that V and J genes could be assigned. The TCRdist pipeline was used in a later analysis to assign CDR3 sequences and most-parsimonious VDJ recombination scenarios. In a later analysis, every TCR beta chain was defined by the combination of its CDR3 amino acid sequence and its V-gene family, and reads without a unique V-gene family were dropped. To address suspected cross-contamination and a sequencing artifact, a later analysis removed some 620 highly shared, low-generation-probability nucleotide sequences. For each public chain, a later analysis derived a clonal expansion index from normalized ranks of inferred template counts within each repertoire. In a later analysis, generation probabilities were computed with a VDJ recombination model fitted to out-of-frame rearrangements, and the resulting probabilities were checked against IGoR. In a later analysis, hypergeometric tests were used to score TCR-TCR, TCR-HLA and TCR-CMV co-occurrence, with a repertoire-size bias correction applied to TCR pairs. A later analysis estimated false discovery rates by permuting HLA or CMV assignments 20 times. In a later analysis, co-occurring TCRs were grouped using DBSCAN, and TCRdist sequence similarity was added for clustering within HLA-allele-positive subsets. Repertoires with fewer than 30,000 or more than 120,000 public chains were left out of co-occurrence clustering, as were about five repertoires with anomalous nucleotide sharing. This immuneACCESS table, as held by TCRdb, lists in-frame sequences with V and J called but not all clones. Of the missing ones, under half trace to an unresolved V gene in checked studies; the others have no known cause. Clone size and the V and J calls come from that table; the DNA yielded D and trimming. The sample table holds around 200,000 clones. The leading ten clones occupy around 0.79% of the sample.

The cohort comprised 670 or so healthy bone marrow donors. At the time of sampling, all cohort members were nominally healthy, though unrecorded immune exposures were likely present. The donor tested CMV seropositive, placing the donor among the 310 or so seropositive members of the cohort. Every donor gave a peripheral blood sample, and the peripheral blood mononuclear cells from that sample were used for TCR beta sequencing. The Qiagen DNeasy Blood Extraction Kit was used to extract genomic DNA from the blood cell samples. On this clone itself: Its antigen is currently not known.

CDR1 and CDR2 are read off the germline V gene as SNHLY and FYNNEI. Taken from cysteine to phenylalanine, the CDR3 has 15 residues. The read is trimmed to its CDR3 DNA, 45 bases read in frame from base 1. Trimming removed 2 bases from V and 9 bases from J, leaving 16 bases between the germline ends. The receptor's source is a woman aged 18-29 years in good health and CMV-seropositive. What was sequenced was PBMCs. The V gene is TRBV2 and the J gene is TRBJ2-2; the D gene lacks a confident call. The sequenced DNA is TGTGCCAGCAGTGAATCACGGTCACCCCCCCGGGAGCTGTTTTTT. Translated, this is CASSESRSPPRELFF.